This T cell receptor beta chain derives from a study of type 1 and type 2 diabetes patients. Study information: From PBMCs, CD4+ and CD8+ T cells were isolated by magnetic microbeads. A total of fewer than 25,000,000 paired-end reads came from the whole study.

Germline CDR1 ENHRY, CDR2 SYGVKD. The CDR3 is 14 residues long. Study outcomes and limitations: Type 2 diabetes and control samples shared highly correlated V and J usage, averaging around 0.97. With limited T2D and control samples, some T1D-only expanded clones may not be T1D-specific.

Remarks on this clonotype: The target antigen is unknown. The junction does not match germline at one end; this may be a read error.

PCR was run on genomic DNA. Multiplex PCR with 30 forward and 13 reverse primers amplified the TCR beta CDR3. In TCRdb, the multiplex PCR reads were re-called with MiXCR into one record per CDR3 protein. The profile covers approximately 260,000 distinct CDR3 sequences, with 47% appearing a single time and roughly an eighth taken by the ten largest. The receptor comes from a man younger than 30 with type 2 diabetes. Sequencing used peripheral blood mononuclear cells (PBMCs). The chain combines TRBV10-3 with TRBJ2-7; 11 nucleotides match TRBD1. The CDR3 here is CAISAGQGDYGQYF. The CDR3, as DNA: TGTGCCATCAGCGCGGGACAGGGGGACTACGGGCAGTACTTC.